A single sample is the source of the 17 T cell receptor beta chains below, sequenced in a study of blood T cell repertoires in COVID-19. Some clones are missing from TCRdb's copy, which holds only in-frame ones; the method was immunoSEQ multiplex PCR. Here the sample spans 90,000 to 120,000 clones, around nine tenths being singletons. Sequencing was done on a sample of peripheral blood. The receptors here all came from a woman in her thirties with acute or convalescent COVID-19.

The chain carries TRBV19 and TRBJ1-5, with 7 bases fitting TRBD1. V shed 5 bases and J 0 bases; nucleotides not matched to a gene: 7. The CDR3 runs 16 residues. CDR1 and CDR2 (germline): LNHDA, SQIVND (reference sequence). This CDR3 reads CASSDRDSNSNQPQHF. In DNA form, the CDR3 reads TGTGCCAGTAGTGACCGGGACAGTAATAGCAATCAGCCCCAGCATTTT. Combining the CDR3 with reference TRBV19 and TRBJ1-5 gives the whole variable domain DGGITQSPKYLFRKEGQNVTLSCEQNLNHDAMYWYRQDPGQGLRLIYYSQIVNDFQKGDIAEGYSVSREKKESFPLTVTSAQKNPTAFYLCASSDRDSNSNQPQHFGDGTRLSIL.

V and J are TRBV11-2 and TRBJ1-1; possibly TRBD1 for D (6 bases). With 5 bases removed from V and 1 base from J, the gap between germline ends came to 11 bases. Germline values: CDR1 SGHAT, CDR2 FQNNGV. This CDR3 has 14 residues. In DNA form, the CDR3 reads TGTGCCAGCAGCGCGCTGACAGGGAACACTGAAGCTTTCTTT. This sequence encodes CASSALTGNTEAFF.

This chain joins TRBV5-4 and TRBJ2-3, with 8 bases matching TRBD2. Germline V gene lookup returns CDR1 SGHNT and CDR2 YYREEE (reference sequence). CDR3 size: 16 residues. V gave up 3 bases and J gave up 0 bases; unmatched junction bases: 6. The CDR3 DNA sequence: TGTGCCAGCAGCTCCGAGGGACTAGAAAGCACAGATACGCAGTATTTT. Translated, it gives CASSSEGLESTDTQYF.

This chain joins TRBV11-3 and TRBJ1-6, with TRBD1 matching over 7 bases. The CDR3 covers 14 residues. Germline values: CDR1 SGHNT, CDR2 YENEEA. Losses at the gene ends were 5 bases for V and 10 bases for J; bases not matched to a gene: 8. CDR3 residues: CASSQDRSGSPLHF. The DNA of the CDR3 is TGTGCCAGCAGCCAGGACAGGTCAGGGTCACCCCTCCACTTT.

This sequence joins TRBV7-2 and TRBJ2-7; no firm D call. This CDR3 has 15 amino acids. V was clipped by 1 base and J by 2 bases, with 12 bases between them. Germline CDR1 is SGHTA and CDR2 is FQGNSA. CDR3 sequence reads: CASSLEARGPYEQYF. The CDR3 bases are TGTGCCAGCAGCTTAGAGGCCCGTGGGCCCTACGAGCAGTACTTC.

This chain links TRBV20-1 with TRBJ1-1; TRBD1 might be the D (5 bases). The CDR3 has 11 amino acids. Germline V gives CDR1 DFQATT, CDR2 SNEGSKA (reference sequence). With 2 bases removed from V and 11 bases from J, the gap between germline ends came to 12 bases. CDR3 region: CSARTGTQAFF. The CDR3 nucleotides are TGCAGTGCTAGAACCGGGACTCAGGCTTTCTTT.

Regarding this clone: One end of the junction is discordant with germline, which a read error may explain. The gene calls are TRBV7-7 and TRBJ2-1; TRBD1 matches 7 bases. The CDR3 runs 15 residues. Germline CDR1 SSHAT, CDR2 FNYEAQ (reference sequence). The DNA of the CDR3 is TGTGCTAGCAGCTTGACAGGGAGCTCCTACAATGAGCAGTTCTTC. Protein sequence: CASSLTGSSYNEQFF. The complete variable domain, with remaining parts taken from reference TRBV7-7 and TRBJ2-1, reads GAGVSQSPRYKVTKRGQDVTLRCDPISSHATLYWYQQALGQGPEFLTYFNYEAQPDKSGLPSDRFSAERPEGSISTLTIQRTEQRDSAMYRCASSLTGSSYNEQFFGPGTRLTVL.

The V call is TRBV7-8, the J call TRBJ2-7, with D tentatively TRBD2 (5 bases). The CDR3 consists of 14 residues. The V gene's germline CDR1 is SGHVS and CDR2 FQNEAQ. V was cut by 5 bases and J by 3 bases, with 14 bases left in between. Written as DNA, the CDR3 is TGTGCCAGCAGCCGAGCTACCCGGGGCTACGAGCAGTACTTC. This encodes CASSRATRGYEQYF.

The V call is TRBV2, the J call TRBJ1-6, with 7 positions matching TRBD1. The germline CDR1 and CDR2 sequences are SNHLY and FYNNEI. V was pared by 2 bases and J by 7 bases, with 8 bases of the junction left unmatched. The length of the CDR3 is 16 residues. The CDR3 sequence: CASSERDSQTNSPLHF. The CDR3 nucleotides are TGTGCCAGCAGTGAAAGGGACAGTCAAACGAATTCACCCCTCCACTTT.

The chain has TRBV28 and TRBJ2-5; 7 nucleotides line up with TRBD1. The CDR3 is 16 amino acids. Germline CDR1 MDHEN, CDR2 SYDVKM. V was pared by 2 bases and J by 2 bases, with 8 bases of the junction left unmatched. DNA for the CDR3: TGTGCCAGCAGTTTAGGTTTAGGGACAGAACAAGAGACCCAGTACTTC. It yields the protein CASSLGLGTEQETQYF.

The rearrangement uses TRBV2 and TRBJ2-7; maybe TRBD2 (5 bases). Germline lookup yields CDR1 SNHLY and CDR2 FYNNEI. CDR3 length: 15 residues. The ends were cut back, 4 bases at V and 3 bases at J, with 16 bases in the middle. This chain's CDR3 is CASSAVGGKYYEQYF. For the CDR3, the DNA is TGTGCCAGCAGTGCGGTCGGAGGCAAATACTACGAGCAGTACTTC.

The count of this clone is one. The V call is TRBV7-2, the J call TRBJ2-3; the match to TRBD1 covers 8 bases. CDR1 is SGHTA and CDR2 is FQGNSA in the germline V gene. Trimming took 0 bases from V and 0 from J; bases not matched to a gene: 8. The CDR3 sequence is 18 residues long. The CDR3 nucleotides read TGTGCCAGCAGCTTAGCGGCAGGACAGGGACTGAGCACAGATACGCAGTATTTT. This translates into CASSLAAGQGLSTDTQYF.

The V gene is TRBV7-3, the J gene TRBJ1-1; tentatively, D is TRBD1 (6 bases). V shed 2 bases and J shed 6 bases, with 19 bases lying between them. The CDR3 covers 16 residues. Germline CDR1 and CDR2: SGHTA and FQGTGA. CDR3 amino acids: CASSLYPQGDGAEAFF. The CDR3 nucleotides are TGTGCCAGCAGCTTATACCCACAGGGAGATGGGGCTGAAGCTTTCTTT.

The genes are TRBV27 and TRBJ2-3; 9 nucleotides align to TRBD1. CDR1 is MNHEY and CDR2 is SMNVEV in the germline V gene (reference sequence). This CDR3 is 14 amino acids long. Trimming took 4 bases from V and 5 from J; bases not matched to a gene: 4. As DNA, the CDR3 is TGTGCCAGCAGTTCTACAGGGGGCCTAGATACGCAGTATTTT. Its translation: CASSSTGGLDTQYF.

V usage is TRBV5-1 and J usage is TRBJ2-7, with a possible D match to TRBD2 (6 bases). V lost 5 bases and J lost 3, with 12 bases in between. The CDR3 has 13 amino acids. The germline V gene has CDR1 SGHRS and CDR2 YFSETQ. CDR3 nucleotides: TGCGCCAGCAGAAGGACTACGGGCTACGAGCAGTACTTC. Protein: CASRRTTGYEQYF.

This clone was seen a few times. The chain combines TRBV4-2 with TRBJ2-1; 7 bases fit TRBD2. Germline trimming cut 1 base from V and 11 bases from J; bases unmatched to any gene: 11. The germline V gene has CDR1 LGHNA and CDR2 YNFKEQ. The CDR3 covers 15 residues. The CDR3 nucleotides read TGTGCCAGCAGCCAAGGCCCCGGGATGCGGGAGAAGCAGTTCTTC. It codes for CASSQGPGMREKQFF.

J is TRBJ2-7 and V is TRBV7-2; 8 nucleotides line up with TRBD2. This CDR3 contains 14 residues. J lost 2 bases, V lost 5 bases, and 5 bases had no gene match. Germline loops: CDR1 SGHTA, CDR2 FQGNSA. CDR3 amino acids: CASSRGGTTYEQYF. In DNA form, the CDR3 reads TGTGCCAGCAGCCGGGGGGGGACAACCTACGAGCAGTACTTC.